The 12 T cell receptor beta chains given below trace back to one sample, sequenced in a study of blood T cell repertoires in COVID-19 (dated by TCRdb to 2018 to 2020). Library prep was done by the immunoSEQ multiplex PCR assay. TCRdb took this table from immuneACCESS and kept in-frame rearrangements with V and J called. Such tables lack part of the clones; where checked against another copy, unresolved V genes explain under half of the gap, and the rest is unexplained. The sample table holds about 110,000 clones, of which about four fifths were seen once. In total, the top ten clones hold less than 5% of the sample. The source material was peripheral blood. These receptor sequences come from a woman in her 70s with acute or convalescent COVID-19.

J is TRBJ1-2 and V is TRBV20-1, with D maybe TRBD1 (6 bases). With 3 bases removed from V and 4 bases from J, the gap between germline ends came to 15 bases. Looked up from germline, CDR1 is DFQATT and CDR2 is SNEGSKA (reference sequence). The CDR3 totals 14 residues. CDR3 nucleotides: TGCAGTGCTAGTATCGACAGGAGTCCCTATGGCTACACCTTC. This encodes CSASIDRSPYGYTF.

This clone was counted only a few times. The V gene is TRBV7-2, the J gene TRBJ2-1; 10 bases line up with TRBD1. The CDR3 is made up of 15 amino acids. Looked up from germline, CDR1 is SGHTA and CDR2 is FQGNSA. V trimming: 5 bases; J trimming: 6 bases; junction bases outside the gene matches: 7. CDR3: CASSHDRGRVNEQFF. The CDR3 DNA is TGTGCCAGCAGCCATGACAGGGGGCGGGTCAATGAGCAGTTCTTC. The variable domain in full, completed from reference TRBV7-2 and TRBJ2-1, reads GAGVSQSPSNKVTEKGKDVELRCDPISGHTALYWYRQSLGQGLEFLIYFQGNSAPDKSGLPSDRFSAERTGGSVSTLTIQRTQQEDSAVYLCASSHDRGRVNEQFFGPGTRLTVL.

The gene calls are TRBV5-1 and TRBJ2-7; D gene unclear. The CDR3 sequence is 14 residues long. CDR1 is SGHRS and CDR2 is YFSETQ in the germline V gene. V gave up 0 bases and J gave up 3 bases, with 10 bases separating them. In DNA form, the CDR3 reads TGCGCCAGCAGCTTGGAAAACCCCTACTACGAGCAGTACGTC. Translated: CASSLENPYYEQYV.

The chain links TRBV30 to TRBJ2-2, with 7 bases aligning to TRBD1. Germline trimming cut 2 bases from V and 2 bases from J; bases unmatched to any gene: 2. The V gene's germline CDR1 is GTSNPN and CDR2 SVGIG (reference sequence). The CDR3 has 14 residues. CDR3 DNA: TGTGCCTGGAGTAGACAGGGAAACACCGGGGAGCTGTTTTTT. Translating it yields CAWSRQGNTGELFF. The variable domain in full, completed from reference TRBV30 and TRBJ2-2, reads SQTIHQWPATLVQPVGSPLSLECTVEGTSNPNLYWYRQAAGRGLQLLFYSVGIGQISSEVPQNLSASRPQDRQFILSSKKLLLSDSGFYLCAWSRQGNTGELFFGEGSRLTVL.

The chain uses TRBV11-3 and TRBJ2-3; D might be TRBD1 (6 bases). The CDR3 has 14 amino acids. Germline V gives CDR1 SGHNT, CDR2 YENEEA. Trimming took 1 base from V and 3 from J, leaving 8 bases between them. The CDR3 loop reads CASSLGQATDTQYF. CDR3 sequence (DNA): TGTGCCAGCAGCTTAGGACAGGCGACAGATACGCAGTATTTT.

The J gene is TRBJ1-6, the V gene TRBV3-1 (or the pseudogene TRBV3-2), with D possibly TRBD1 on 6 matching bases. Trimming shortened V by 4 bases and J by 0 bases, and 13 bases separated the two germline ends. Germline V gives CDR1 LGHDT, CDR2 YNNKEL (reference sequence). The CDR3 runs 17 residues. Here the CDR3 DNA reads TGTGCCAGCAGCCCCCTTAGGGGGAGCTCCTATAATTCACCCCTCCACTTT. Its translation is CASSPLRGSSYNSPLHF.

This clone was counted a single time. The chain joins TRBV28 to TRBJ2-4, with TRBD2 identical over 9 bases. The CDR3 has 17 residues. V dropped 7 bases and J dropped 0; count of bases not matched to a gene: 10. Germline V lookup: CDR1 MDHEN, CDR2 SYDVKM. CDR3 coding DNA: TGTGCCAGCAAAGGGCGGGGGGGGCGCCTAGCCAAAAACATTCAGTACTTC. Protein sequence: CASKGRGGRLAKNIQYF.

The chain is built from TRBV12-3 or TRBV12-4 and TRBJ1-1; D unresolved. The CDR3 runs to 13 residues. V was pared by 3 bases and J by 1 base, with 6 bases between. This CDR3 reads CASSLSPNTEAFF. The CDR3 DNA follows: TGTGCCAGCAGTTTGAGCCCGAACACTGAAGCTTTCTTT.

The sample holds one count of this clone. The gene calls are TRBV6-1 and TRBJ1-5, with D possibly being TRBD1 (6 bases). Germline CDR1 and CDR2: MNHNS and SASEGT. Trimming took off 0 bases at V and 10 bases at J, with 13 bases between the two ends. This CDR3 comprises 14 residues. Here the CDR3 DNA reads TGTGCCAGCAGTGAAGCGGGGGCGGGCCAACCCCAGCATTTT. Protein product: CASSEAGAGQPQHF.

The chain links TRBV24-1 to TRBJ2-7; 8 nucleotides agree with TRBD1. The CDR3 is made up of 14 amino acids. Germline loops: CDR1 KGHDR, CDR2 SFDVKD. J was trimmed by 5 bases and V by 5 bases; bases with no gene match: 7. The chain's CDR3 is CATSARTGYDEQYF. The DNA for the CDR3 is TGTGCCACCAGTGCCCGGACAGGGTACGACGAGCAGTACTTC.

The CDR3 loop reads CASSPERRVGYTF. DNA for the CDR3: TGTGCCAGCAGCCCTGAGAGGCGGGTTGGCTACACCTTC. The chain links TRBV11-2 to TRBJ1-2; D unresolved. The CDR3 covers 13 residues. CDR1 and CDR2 (germline): SGHAT, FQNNGV. Trimming removed 5 bases at V and 7 bases at J, with 14 bases between.

This sequence joins TRBV5-1 and TRBJ2-5, with 8 bases lining up with TRBD1. V lost 4 bases to trimming and J lost 5 bases; unmatched junction nucleotides: 10. Germline values: CDR1 SGHRS, CDR2 YFSETQ. The CDR3 loop spans 15 amino acids. CDR3 region: CASSPVPGGMETQYF. The CDR3 nucleotides are TGCGCCAGCAGCCCGGTCCCAGGGGGCATGGAGACCCAGTACTTC.